One and the same sample provided the 32 T cell receptor beta chains below, sequenced in a study of cytomegalovirus exposure and HLA in healthy donors (dated by TCRdb to 2016 to 2017). To prepare the library, the immunoSEQ multiplex PCR assay was applied. The multiplex PCR relied on a mix of 60 forward primers for TCR Vbeta segments and 13 reverse primers for TCR Jbeta segments. The source is immuneACCESS, and TCRdb retained only in-frame sequences with V and J called. Part of the clones is not carried over; for the studies checked, unresolved V genes explain less than half of this, and the remainder is unexplained. The sample table records around 130,000 clones. The ten top clones hold roughly 2% of the sample. Sequenced: PBMCs. The receptor source for this set is a woman aged 55-69 years in good health and CMV-seronegative.

The chain has TRBV19 and TRBJ1-2, with 7 bases lining up with TRBD1. Germline V gene data show CDR1 as LNHDA and CDR2 as SQIVND (reference sequence). J was trimmed by 8 bases and V by 0 bases; bases with no gene match: 12. The CDR3 consists of 16 residues. CDR3 in DNA: TGTGCCAGTAGTATAGACCCGACAGGGTCCCCGGGAGGCTACACCTTC. Encoded protein: CASSIDPTGSPGGYTF.

V gene TRBV1 combines with J gene TRBJ1-2. TRBV1 constitutes a pseudogene. This CDR3 region has 16 residues. The CDR3: CTSSQRPKTGNYGYTF. In nucleotides, the CDR3 is TGCACCAGCAGCCAAAGACCTAAGACGGGGAACTATGGCTACACCTTC.

V gene TRBV30 combines with J gene TRBJ2-7; 10 nucleotides align to TRBD1. The CDR3 spans 13 residues. V lost 1 base and J lost 4; bases outside the gene matches: 1. From germline, CDR1 is GTSNPN and CDR2 SVGIG (reference sequence). This CDR3 is CAWSGTGGYEQYF. The CDR3 bases are TGTGCCTGGAGTGGGACAGGGGGGTACGAGCAGTACTTC.

The genes are TRBV28 and TRBJ1-1, with D possibly being TRBD1 (6 bases). The V end lost 6 bases, the J end lost 0 bases, and 8 bases lay between the germline ends. CDR1 and CDR2 (germline): MDHEN, SYDVKM. The CDR3 consists of 13 residues. The CDR3 spells CASRDRMNTEAFF. The CDR3 DNA follows: TGTGCCAGCAGGGACAGAATGAACACTGAAGCTTTCTTT.

This chain joins TRBV18 and TRBJ1-2; no definite D call. The CDR3 extends over 12 amino acids. Germline V gives CDR1 KGHSH, CDR2 LQKENI. V was clipped by 3 bases and J by 6 bases, with 8 bases between them. The CDR3, as DNA: TGTGCCAGCTCACCTAAGCGGGATGGCTACACCTTC. It translates to CASSPKRDGYTF.

CDR3 sequence (DNA): TGCAGCGTTGACCTAGCGCCGGTAGATACGCAGTATTTT. Protein: CSVDLAPVDTQYF. The rearrangement uses TRBV29-1 and TRBJ2-3, with TRBD2 as a possible D gene (6 bases). There are 13 residues in the CDR3. V was clipped by 3 bases and J by 5 bases, with 12 bases between them. Germline CDR1 and CDR2: SQVTM and ANQGSEA.

V gene TRBV14 combines with J gene TRBJ2-7, with TRBD2 matching 8 bases. This CDR3 region has 15 residues. The germline V gene has CDR1 SGHDN and CDR2 FVKESK. V lost 2 bases and J lost 5; bases outside the gene matches: 8. This CDR3 reads CASSQLLAVSDEQYF. The CDR3 DNA sequence: TGTGCCAGCAGCCAATTACTAGCGGTTTCTGACGAGCAGTACTTC.

The chain joins TRBV19 to TRBJ2-7, with D unclear. There are 13 residues in the CDR3. Germline CDR1 and CDR2: LNHDA and SQIVND (reference sequence). V was cut by 5 bases and J by 0 bases, with 8 bases left in between. CDR3 nucleotide sequence: TGTGCCAGTAGTCTAGGAGTCTCCTACGAGCAGTACTTC. This gives the protein CASSLGVSYEQYF. Based on the CDR3 plus reference TRBV19 and TRBJ2-7, the full variable domain is DGGITQSPKYLFRKEGQNVTLSCEQNLNHDAMYWYRQDPGQGLRLIYYSQIVNDFQKGDIAEGYSVSREKKESFPLTVTSAQKNPTAFYLCASSLGVSYEQYFGPGTRLTVT.

This sequence joins TRBV6-5 and TRBJ2-1; D gene ambiguous. The CDR3 has 14 residues. V lost 8 bases and J lost 8, with 19 bases in between. In germline, CDR1 is MNHEY, CDR2 SVGAGI. Here the CDR3 DNA reads TGTGCCAGCCTCCGGTTAGCCTTACCGGATGAGCAGTTCTTC. Translated, it gives CASLRLALPDEQFF.

The chain carries TRBV2 and TRBJ2-1; D gene unclear. V was pared by 7 bases and J by 3 bases, with 16 bases between. Germline V gene data show CDR1 as SNHLY and CDR2 as FYNNEI. This CDR3 is built from 15 residues. Written as DNA, the CDR3 is TGTGCCAGCATTAAGAGTTTCCCCCTCTACAATGAGCAGTTCTTC. The encoded protein is CASIKSFPLYNEQFF. The full variable domain, rest sourced from reference TRBV2 and TRBJ2-1, is EPEVTQTPSHQVTQMGQEVILRCVPISNHLYFYWYRQILGQKVEFLVSFYNNEISEKSEIFDDQFSVERPDGSNFTLKIRSTKLEDSAMYFCASIKSFPLYNEQFFGPGTRLTVL.

J is TRBJ1-2 and V is TRBV2; D remains unclear. This CDR3 is built from 12 residues. Trimming removed 4 bases at V and 8 bases at J, with 11 bases between. The germline CDR1 and CDR2 sequences are SNHLY and FYNNEI. The CDR3 here is CASSVVSAGYTF. In DNA form, the CDR3 reads TGTGCCAGCAGTGTAGTGTCTGCGGGCTACACCTTC.

The chain is built from TRBV5-1 and TRBJ2-1, with 8 bases aligning to TRBD1. The CDR3 totals 12 residues. V gave up 4 bases and J gave up 12 bases; unmatched junction bases: 6. CDR1 is SGHRS, CDR2 YFSETQ, per germline. The CDR3 region has the DNA TGCGCCAGCAGCCCAGGACAGGGAGCGCAGTTCTTC. Translated: CASSPGQGAQFF.

The chain combines TRBV9 with TRBJ2-3; no firm D call. Germline CDR1 reads SGDLS; CDR2 reads YYNGEE. With 4 bases removed from V and 2 bases from J, the gap between germline ends came to 11 bases. The CDR3 runs to 14 residues. The CDR3 DNA follows: TGTGCCAGCAGCATCAACTCCCTCACAGATACGCAGTATTTT. It yields the protein CASSINSLTDTQYF.

The chain combines TRBV18 with TRBJ1-2; 7 nucleotides align to TRBD1. This CDR3 is 14 amino acids long. Germline lookup yields CDR1 KGHSH and CDR2 LQKENI. V dropped 5 bases and J dropped 7; count of bases not matched to a gene: 10. CDR3: CASSWDSDWFGYTF. The CDR3 DNA sequence: TGTGCCAGCTCATGGGACAGCGATTGGTTTGGCTACACCTTC.

In DNA, the CDR3 is TGCGCCAGCAGCCCTCGACAGAACTATGGCTACACCTTC. As protein: CASSPRQNYGYTF. V and J are TRBV5-1 and TRBJ1-2, with a weak D call TRBD1 (5 bases). The CDR3 extends over 13 amino acids. V shed 4 bases and J shed 2 bases, with 9 bases lying between them. Germline values: CDR1 SGHRS, CDR2 YFSETQ.

V and J are TRBV5-1 and TRBJ2-1, with D maybe TRBD2 (6 bases). Trimming shortened V by 4 bases and J by 8 bases, and 19 bases separated the two germline ends. Germline-derived CDR1 and CDR2 are SGHRS and YFSETQ. CDR3 length: 15 residues. CDR3 DNA sequence: TGCGCCAGCAGCGCTGGGACTTTAATAATGGATGAGCAGTTCTTC. It translates to CASSAGTLIMDEQFF.

The chain uses TRBV6-6 and TRBJ2-5, with 9 bases lining up with TRBD1. V lost 6 bases, J lost 7 bases, and 9 bases stayed unmatched. In germline, CDR1 is MNHNY, CDR2 SVGAGI (reference sequence). CDR3 length: 14 residues. This chain's CDR3 is CASRRDREIGTQYF. As DNA, the CDR3 is TGTGCCAGCAGAAGGGACAGGGAGATTGGGACCCAGTACTTC.

V and J are TRBV13 and TRBJ2-3, with a possible D match to TRBD2 (6 bases). Trimming left V 2 bases short and J 1 base short, with 13 bases between. CDR1 is PRHDT, CDR2 FYEKMQ, per germline (reference sequence). The length of the CDR3 is 16 residues. CDR3 DNA sequence: TGTGCCAGCAGCTTAAGGGCGGGGCCCGGCACAGATACGCAGTATTTT. This encodes CASSLRAGPGTDTQYF.

CDR3 protein: CASSWTDRAGNEQFF. Here the CDR3 DNA reads TGTGCCAGCAGCTGGACGGACAGGGCCGGGAATGAGCAGTTCTTC. The chain joins TRBV7-6 to TRBJ2-1; 8 bases are a match to TRBD1. The CDR3 contains 15 residues. The V and J ends lost 4 bases and 7 bases, in that order; junction bases with no gene match: 9. Germline values: CDR1 SGHVS, CDR2 FNYEAQ.

The chain links TRBV5-1 to TRBJ1-5; the D is unclear. Trimming pared 0 bases from V and 7 bases from J, leaving 8 bases between. Germline V CDR1 and CDR2: SGHRS, YFSETQ. The CDR3 is 13 amino acids. In DNA form, the CDR3 reads TGCGCCAGCAGCTTGGAGACTGGGCAGCCCCAGCATTTT. Encoded protein: CASSLETGQPQHF.

The chain recombines TRBV7-9 with TRBJ2-7; TRBD1 aligns across 7 bases. This CDR3 spans 13 amino acids. Germline loops: CDR1 SEHNR, CDR2 FQNEAQ (reference sequence). J gave up 3 bases and V 5 bases, and 4 bases lay outside the gene matches. The CDR3 here is CASSETGNYEQYF. The DNA of the CDR3 is TGTGCCAGCAGCGAGACAGGGAACTACGAGCAGTACTTC.

The chain recombines TRBV6-5 with TRBJ2-7, with 10 nucleotides matching TRBD1. V was clipped by 11 bases and J by 1 base; unmatched bases: 8. This CDR3 is built from 14 residues. CDR1 and CDR2 from the germline V gene are MNHEY and SVGAGI. CDR3 loop: CASRRDRGSYEQYF. CDR3 nucleotides: TGTGCCTCCAGGCGGGACAGGGGATCCTACGAGCAGTACTTC.

The chain combines TRBV6-1 with TRBJ1-2, with TRBD1 identical over 7 bases. Germline CDR1 MNHNS, CDR2 SASEGT. This CDR3 comprises 13 residues. The ends lost 9 bases at V and 6 bases at J; junction bases unmatched: 10. DNA of the CDR3: TGTGCCAGTGGTCGGGACAGTTCGGATGGCTACACCTTC. Its translation is CASGRDSSDGYTF.

The rearrangement links TRBV6-4 to TRBJ1-1, with TRBD1 matching 7 bases. The CDR3 contains 16 residues. The trim removed 3 bases at V and 1 base at J, leaving 8 bases unmatched. Looked up from germline, CDR1 is MRHNA and CDR2 is SNTAGT. The CDR3 is CASSEPLGQQNTEAFF. The CDR3 bases are TGTGCCAGCAGTGAACCTCTGGGACAGCAGAACACTGAAGCTTTCTTT.

The chain recombines TRBV28 with TRBJ2-5; D is perhaps TRBD2 (5 bases). This CDR3 spans 14 amino acids. The germline V gene has CDR1 MDHEN and CDR2 SYDVKM. Trimming cost V 6 bases and J 5 bases, with 16 bases left between them. Here the CDR3 reads CASRLSASWETQYF. The CDR3 nucleotides read TGTGCCAGCAGGCTCTCGGCTAGCTGGGAGACCCAGTACTTC.

This chain connects TRBV18 to TRBJ1-5, with D possibly being TRBD1 (6 bases). The CDR3 is 14 amino acids. The germline V gene has CDR1 KGHSH and CDR2 LQKENI. V lost 3 bases and J lost 3, with 9 bases in between. CDR3 DNA: TGTGCCAGCTCACCGGACAGTTACAATCAGCCCCAGCATTTT. This gives the protein CASSPDSYNQPQHF. The full variable domain, completed using reference TRBV18 and TRBJ1-5, is NAGVMQNPRHLVRRRGQEARLRCSPMKGHSHVYWYRQLPEEGLKFMVYLQKENIIDESGMPKERFSAEFPKEGPSILRIQQVVRGDSAAYFCASSPDSYNQPQHFGDGTRLSIL.

This rearrangement joins TRBV18 to TRBJ1-2, with 8 bases aligning to TRBD1. Germline lookup yields CDR1 KGHSH and CDR2 LQKENI. The V segment lost 8 bases and the J segment 5 bases; nucleotides outside the gene matches: 10. The CDR3 contains 14 residues. The CDR3 sequence is CASARLDRVYGYTF. The CDR3 bases are TGTGCCAGCGCTCGGTTGGACAGGGTATATGGCTACACCTTC.

This chain uses TRBV7-6 with TRBJ2-2, with 8 nucleotides matching TRBD2. The CDR3 spans 15 residues. Germline CDR1 reads SGHVS; CDR2 reads FNYEAQ. V trimming: 3 bases; J trimming: 6 bases; junction bases outside the gene matches: 6. The CDR3 nucleotides are TGTGCCAGCAGCTTCCCCGGGGGGGCGCCCGGGGAGCTGTTTTTT. Its translation: CASSFPGGAPGELFF.

The chain has TRBV18 and TRBJ1-4, with 7 nucleotides matching TRBD1. Germline-derived CDR1 and CDR2 are KGHSH and LQKENI. Trimming took 1 base from V and 7 from J; bases not matched to a gene: 0. The CDR3 is 13 residues long. CDR3 region: CASSPRQGEKLFF. CDR3 DNA sequence: TGTGCCAGCTCACCACGACAGGGTGAAAAACTGTTTTTT.

The rearrangement uses TRBV2 and TRBJ2-1; TRBD2 matches 9 bases. The CDR3 has 15 residues. With 6 bases clipped from V and 5 bases from J, the junction kept 8 bases outside the gene matches. The germline CDR1 and CDR2 sequences are SNHLY and FYNNEI. The CDR3 DNA is TGTGCCAGCAGACCTGGACTAGCGAGTAACAATGAGCAGTTCTTC. Protein product: CASRPGLASNNEQFF.

In DNA form, the CDR3 reads TGCGCCAGCAGCTTGGCCGGGCTAGCTAACCGGGAGACCCAGTACTTC. It yields the protein CASSLAGLANRETQYF. This chain joins TRBV5-1 and TRBJ2-5, with TRBD2 as a possible D gene (5 bases). The germline CDR1 and CDR2 sequences are SGHRS and YFSETQ. The CDR3 is 16 residues long. Trimming took 0 bases from V and 5 from J, leaving 17 bases between them.

The chain combines TRBV19 with TRBJ2-1; no definite D call. The CDR3 totals 14 residues. Germline V gene data show CDR1 as LNHDA and CDR2 as SQIVND (reference sequence). Trimming took 9 bases from V and 8 from J, leaving 20 bases between them. The CDR3 protein is CASSNLGGPHEQFF. The CDR3 coding sequence is TGTGCCAGCTCTAATCTGGGTGGGCCCCATGAGCAGTTCTTC.